This TCR beta chain originates from a study of human T cells and chemical hapten exposure. Indicated time point: pre-sensitization, week 0. Treatment defined: therapeutic diphenylcyclopropenone sensitization with weekly scalp DPC. The CDR3 has 15 residues. The V and J ends lost 5 bases and 5 bases respectively, with 19 bases between them. Germline V gene lookup returns CDR1 SGHRS and CDR2 YFSETQ. TCRdb analysed the RACE reads with MiXCR anew, one entry per CDR3 protein. The repertoire holds approximately 100,000 distinct CDR3 sequences, with around 10% as singletons. The sample consisted of whole blood, taken in connection with sensitization to the hapten diphenylcyclopropenone (DPC). This chain uses TRBV5-1 with TRBJ1-2; D is perhaps TRBD1 (6 bases). The sequence came from a woman between 45 and 60 years old with alopecia areata. Some clones in this sample may be carry-over from other donors' samples. This CDR3 reads CASSPRTENSYGYTF. CDR3 nucleotides: TGCGCCAGCAGTCCTCGGACAGAAAATTCTTATGGCTACACCTTC.